The 30 T cell receptor beta chains below all came from one sample that was sequenced in a study of blood T cells in healthy people across ages. The second PCR ran about 6 to 12 cycles with a sample-barcoded 5' primer and J-beta primers. MiXCR, applied by TCRdb to the 5' RACE reads, yields one record per CDR3 protein. The sample has more than 450,000 distinct CDR3 sequences; around 27% are singletons. Another study also made use of these data, one on T cells of mothers and their children.

The sample comprised blood. Source of these receptors: a boy younger than 10 in good health.

A few counts support this clonotype. This chain connects TRBV3-1 to TRBJ2-1; possibly TRBD2 for D (5 bases). V gave up 4 bases and J gave up 0 bases, with 19 bases separating them. Germline CDR1 reads LGHDT; CDR2 reads YNNKEL (reference sequence). This CDR3 is 18 amino acids long. CDR3 residues: CASSLGITHPSSYNEQFF. In nucleotides, the CDR3 is TGTGCCAGCAGCCTCGGGATTACACACCCTTCCTCCTACAATGAGCAGTTCTTC.

This clonotype was seen a handful of times. This chain joins TRBV12-3 or TRBV12-4 and TRBJ2-5; D is uncertain. CDR3 length equals 13 residues. V lost 6 bases and J 2 bases, leaving 10 bases between the germline ends. The CDR3 sequence: CASRTPAQETQYF. The CDR3 region has the DNA TGTGCCAGCAGGACCCCGGCTCAAGAGACCCAGTACTTC.

This chain uses TRBV5-5 with TRBJ2-2; 11 bases are a match to TRBD2. The CDR3 runs 14 residues. V lost 2 bases and J lost 6; bases outside the gene matches: 0. Germline values: CDR1 SGHKS, CDR2 YYEKEE (reference sequence). CDR3 sequence: CASSLLAGAGELFF. The CDR3 nucleotides are TGTGCCAGCAGCTTACTAGCGGGAGCCGGGGAGCTGTTTTTT.

This chain joins TRBV7-2 and TRBJ2-2; D is unclear. The CDR3 contains 15 residues. Germline V lookup: CDR1 SGHTA, CDR2 FQGNSA. Between the trimmed V and J ends, which lost 2 bases and 0 bases, there was a span of 7 bases. The CDR3 region is CASSLTQTNTGELFF. CDR3 coding DNA: TGTGCCAGCAGCTTAACCCAAACGAACACCGGGGAGCTGTTTTTT. Looking up the rest from reference TRBV7-2 and TRBJ2-2 gives the full variable domain: GAGVSQSPSNKVTEKGKDVELRCDPISGHTALYWYRQSLGQGLEFLIYFQGNSAPDKSGLPSDRFSAERTGGSVSTLTIQRTQQEDSAVYLCASSLTQTNTGELFFGEGSRLTVL.

The chain joins TRBV27 to TRBJ1-4; 7 nucleotides match TRBD1. Germline lookup yields CDR1 MNHEY and CDR2 SMNVEV (reference sequence). This CDR3 spans 14 amino acids. The V and J ends lost 10 bases and 11 bases, in that order; junction bases with no gene match: 16. The chain's CDR3 is CATPGEGQMEKLFF. In DNA, the CDR3 is TGTGCCACGCCGGGGGAGGGACAGATGGAGAAACTGTTTTTT.

The chain employs TRBV12-3 or TRBV12-4 and TRBJ2-5; D possibly corresponds to TRBD2 (5 bases). The CDR3 extends over 12 amino acids. The germline V and J ends were trimmed by 6 bases and 3 bases, with 8 bases remaining between them. This chain's CDR3 is CASRGDEETQYF. The CDR3 DNA sequence: TGTGCCAGCAGGGGAGATGAAGAGACCCAGTACTTC.

The chain carries TRBV19 and TRBJ1-2; no definite D call. CDR1 LNHDA and CDR2 SQIVND come from the germline V gene (reference sequence). Between the trimmed V and J ends, which lost 6 bases and 4 bases, there was a span of 9 bases. CDR3 length: 12 amino acids. Here the CDR3 DNA reads TGTGCCAGTAGAACACTTCGCTATGGCTACACCTTC. Encoded protein: CASRTLRYGYTF. Combining the CDR3 with reference TRBV19 and TRBJ1-2 gives the whole variable domain DGGITQSPKYLFRKEGQNVTLSCEQNLNHDAMYWYRQDPGQGLRLIYYSQIVNDFQKGDIAEGYSVSREKKESFPLTVTSAQKNPTAFYLCASRTLRYGYTFGSGTRLTVV.

This clonotype appeared a few times. The V and J genes are TRBV29-1 and TRBJ1-2, with TRBD1 as a possible D gene (5 bases). The CDR3 totals 15 residues. Trimming left V 8 bases short and J 0 bases short, with 19 bases between. Per germline, CDR1 SQVTM and CDR2 ANQGSEA. CDR3 residues: CSTTSGTSTNYGYTF. In DNA, the CDR3 is TGCAGCACGACTTCAGGGACGAGTACTAACTATGGCTACACCTTC.

This clonotype was counted a few times. The chain carries TRBV21-1 and TRBJ2-5; the table calls TRBD2, which could not be checked here. TRBV21-1 constitutes a pseudogene. This CDR3 has 15 amino acids. CDR3 sequence reads: CASSGPGTDQETQYF. In DNA, the CDR3 is TGTGCCAGCAGCGGACCCGGGACTGACCAAGAGACCCAGTACTTC.

Only a few counts were recorded for this clonotype. The rearrangement uses TRBV6-1 and TRBJ2-5; 12 positions match TRBD2. CDR1 and CDR2 (germline): MNHNS, SASEGT. The CDR3 is made up of 18 amino acids. V dropped 6 bases and J dropped 0; count of bases not matched to a gene: 11. This CDR3 is CASSLTSGRPYNQETQYF. CDR3 DNA sequence: TGTGCCAGCAGCCTGACTAGCGGGAGACCCTATAACCAAGAGACCCAGTACTTC.

The chain couples TRBV20-1 to TRBJ2-3; the match to TRBD2 covers 11 bases. The V gene end was trimmed by 5 bases and the J gene end by 1 base; junction bases not matched to a gene: 2. In germline, CDR1 is DFQATT, CDR2 SNEGSKA (reference sequence). The CDR3 has 14 amino acids. CDR3 in amino acids: CSARLAGRTDTQYF. In DNA form, the CDR3 reads TGCAGTGCTCGACTAGCGGGGCGCACAGATACGCAGTATTTT.

The chain links TRBV12-3 or TRBV12-4 to TRBJ2-1, with 8 bases that match TRBD1. The CDR3 spans 15 residues. V lost 5 bases and J lost 8; bases outside the gene matches: 11. The CDR3 loop is CASSVPGQVTDEQFF. CDR3 nucleotides: TGTGCCAGCAGTGTCCCGGGACAGGTGACGGATGAGCAGTTCTTC.

This chain uses TRBV12-3 or TRBV12-4 with TRBJ2-5; 9 bases agree with TRBD1. The CDR3 runs to 20 residues. V gave up 2 bases and J gave up 3 bases; unmatched junction bases: 19. CDR3 DNA: TGTGCCAGCAGTTTAAGGAATCGACAGGGGGTTATTAGGGGCGAAGAGACCCAGTACTTC. It codes for CASSLRNRQGVIRGEETQYF.

The table lists this clonotype with many counts. The rearrangement uses TRBV27 and TRBJ1-2, with D possibly being TRBD1 (5 bases). V lost 3 bases, J lost 8 bases, and 10 bases lay in between. Germline CDR1 and CDR2: MNHEY and SMNVEV (reference sequence). This CDR3 contains 12 residues. CDR3 in amino acids: CASSFSGDGYTF. The CDR3, as DNA: TGTGCCAGCAGTTTTTCGGGGGACGGCTACACCTTC.

The rearrangement links TRBV27 to TRBJ2-7, with 8 bases that match TRBD2. Trimming took 7 bases from V and 0 from J; bases not matched to a gene: 8. The CDR3 consists of 15 residues. Germline-derived CDR1 and CDR2 are MNHEY and SMNVEV (reference sequence). This chain's CDR3 is CASTHSGTSSYEQYF. Here the CDR3 DNA reads TGTGCCAGCACCCATAGCGGGACGAGCTCCTACGAGCAGTACTTC.

This chain uses TRBV12-3 or TRBV12-4 with TRBJ1-1; D is perhaps TRBD1 (5 bases). The CDR3 extends over 14 amino acids. Between the trimmed V and J ends, which lost 7 bases and 7 bases, there was a span of 19 bases. The CDR3 here is CASTLGRPGVEAFF. For the CDR3, the DNA is TGTGCCAGCACCTTGGGACGCCCCGGAGTTGAAGCTTTCTTT.

This clonotype appeared a few times. V usage is TRBV7-2 and J usage is TRBJ2-7; a weak D match, TRBD2 (6 bases). V dropped 1 base and J dropped 3 bases, with 7 bases sitting between them. Germline assignment: CDR1 SGHTA and CDR2 FQGNSA. This CDR3 spans 13 amino acids. The CDR3 coding sequence is TGTGCCAGCAGCTTAGACGGGGGCTACGAGCAGTACTTC. Its protein product is CASSLDGGYEQYF.

The table lists this clonotype with a few counts. CDR3 coding DNA: TGTGCCAGCAGTGAAGGGGGAGTTTGGTACGAGCAGTACTTC. Protein product: CASSEGGVWYEQYF. The chain joins TRBV6-1 to TRBJ2-7; D perhaps matches TRBD2 (5 bases). This CDR3 has 14 residues. Trimming pared 1 base from V and 4 bases from J, leaving 11 bases between. Germline CDR1 is MNHNS and CDR2 is SASEGT.

CDR3 sequence: CASSSYGTSNTEAFF. CDR3 sequence (DNA): TGTGCCAGCAGTTCCTACGGGACGTCGAACACTGAAGCTTTCTTT. The V and J genes are TRBV12-3 or TRBV12-4 and TRBJ1-1, with D possibly matching TRBD1 (5 bases). V was pared by 4 bases and J by 1 base, with 13 bases between. The CDR3 covers 15 residues.

The V call is TRBV30, the J call TRBJ1-1; no firm D call. The CDR3 is 16 residues long. The V end was cut by 3 bases, the J end by 5 bases, with 22 bases between. The germline V gene encodes CDR1 GTSNPN and CDR2 SVGIG (reference sequence). The CDR3 protein is CAWRPELGSGRTEAFF. CDR3 sequence (DNA): TGTGCCTGGAGGCCTGAGCTGGGGTCCGGGAGGACTGAAGCTTTCTTT.

This chain joins TRBV4-3 and TRBJ2-1; TRBD2 agrees at 12 bases. Germline V gives CDR1 LGHNA, CDR2 YSLEER. After removal of 7 bases from V and 7 bases from J, the junction contained 8 bases not matched to a gene. The CDR3 runs 15 residues. The CDR3 bases are TGCGCCAGCACCACAAGACTAGCGGGAGAAAATGAGCAGTTCTTC. Its protein product is CASTTRLAGENEQFF.

In regard to this clonotype: This is likely a read error, given that the CDR3 carries no conserved phenylalanine or tryptophan at its end. This chain links TRBV13 with TRBJ2-5; D unresolved. This CDR3 is 11 amino acids long. In germline, CDR1 is PRHDT, CDR2 FYEKMQ (reference sequence). The V end lost 3 bases, the J end lost 3 bases, and 2 bases lay between the germline ends. CDR3 in DNA: TGTGCCAGCAGCTTGAAAGAGACCCAGTACTCC. Translating gives CASSLKETQYS.

This clonotype has a handful of counts. The chain couples TRBV7-9 to TRBJ2-7; D gene unclear. Germline values: CDR1 SEHNR, CDR2 FQNEAQ (reference sequence). The CDR3 sequence is 12 residues long. V was shortened by 5 bases and J by 3 bases, with 8 bases between the two germline ends. The CDR3 DNA reads as TGTGCCAGCAGCACCACCTTCTACGAGCAGTACTTC. It translates to CASSTTFYEQYF.

The J gene is TRBJ1-4, the V gene TRBV5-1; tentative D call: TRBD1 (5 bases). Deletions cut 6 bases from V and 5 bases from J, with 14 bases between. Per the germline V gene, CDR1 is SGHRS and CDR2 is YFSETQ. This CDR3 region has 14 residues. CDR3 DNA sequence: TGCGCCAGCACCCTCACAGGAGGAAATGAAAAACTGTTTTTT. Its protein product is CASTLTGGNEKLFF.

In its sample, this clonotype was seen a few times. The CDR3: CASRGGAGNTIYF. The CDR3 region has the DNA TGCGCCAGCAGAGGGGGAGCAGGAAACACCATATATTTT. This chain joins TRBV10-2 and TRBJ1-3; a possible D gene is TRBD1 (6 bases). This CDR3 region has 13 residues. Germline CDR1 is WSHSY and CDR2 is SAAADI. V was clipped by 6 bases and J by 4 bases, with 10 bases between them.

A few counts support this clonotype. The rearrangement joins TRBV9 to TRBJ2-5; 7 bases agree with TRBD2. CDR3 length equals 15 residues. Germline CDR1 and CDR2: SGDLS and YYNGEE. The junction had 5 bases not matched to a gene; V was cut back by 1 base and J by 2 bases. The CDR3 is CASSVSAGAQETQYF. The CDR3 DNA reads as TGTGCCAGCAGCGTATCGGCGGGAGCTCAAGAGACCCAGTACTTC. Complete variable domain (other parts from reference TRBV9 and TRBJ2-5): DSGVTQTPKHLITATGQRVTLRCSPRSGDLSVYWYQQSLDQGLQFLIQYYNGEERAKGNILERFSAQQFPDLHSELNLSSLELGDSALYFCASSVSAGAQETQYFGPGTRLLVL.

The J gene is TRBJ2-1, the V gene TRBV12-3 or TRBV12-4, with D perhaps TRBD2 (6 bases). CDR3 length: 15 residues. Between the trimmed V and J ends, which lost 6 bases and 0 bases, there was a span of 12 bases. In DNA, the CDR3 is TGTGCCAGCAGGGTCGGGGGAACCTCCTACAATGAGCAGTTCTTC. Protein sequence: CASRVGGTSYNEQFF.

This clonotype was detected ten times or more. This chain connects TRBV4-1 to TRBJ2-2; TRBD2 agrees at 15 bases. Unmatched junction bases numbered 6, after V lost 4 bases and J lost 0 bases. The CDR3 is made up of 19 amino acids. The germline gives CDR1 MGHRA, CDR2 YSYEKL. The CDR3 spells CASSRGLAGGYTNTGELFF. In DNA form, the CDR3 reads TGCGCCAGCAGCCGAGGACTAGCGGGGGGGTACACGAACACCGGGGAGCTGTTTTTT.

This clonotype has more than one count but fewer than ten. The V call is TRBV20-1, the J call TRBJ2-1; 10 nucleotides agree with TRBD2. The tail of the sequence fits TRBJ2-5 better, so the J call may be wrong. CDR1 is DFQATT and CDR2 is SNEGSKA in the germline V gene (reference sequence). The CDR3 runs to 15 residues. The CDR3 sequence is CSASEGSGGVETQYF. Written as DNA, the CDR3 is TGCAGTGCGTCCGAAGGCAGCGGGGGGGTAGAGACCCAGTACTTC.

The chain carries TRBV20-1 and TRBJ1-1, with TRBD1 matching 7 bases. CDR1 is DFQATT, CDR2 SNEGSKA, per germline (reference sequence). This CDR3 is built from 13 residues. The CDR3 protein is CSSPGQMNTEAFF. The CDR3 coding sequence is TGCAGCTCCCCGGGACAGATGAACACTGAAGCTTTCTTT.